This T cell receptor beta chain appears in the sequencing data of a study of T cells after yellow fever vaccination. Overall study results and limits: At around 95% for CD4 and approximately 89% for CD8, most primary-vaccination clones showed up again after the booster. Abundant clonotypes (contaminants from the bulk population) could be present in FACS-sorted repertoires.

TCRdb itself ran the 5' RACE reads through MiXCR, one entry per CDR3 protein. Counted here are around 200,000 distinct CDR3 sequences, roughly 9.6% occurring once; the ten biggest clones make up 35% to 45%. The length of the CDR3 is 13 residues. The germline V and J ends were trimmed by 7 bases and 4 bases, with 12 bases remaining between them. Germline CDR1 reads LNHDA; CDR2 reads SQIVND (reference sequence). This clonotype was observed a handful of times. Its target is unknown. The source material was CD8+ T cells sorted from PBMCs, sampled 15 days after the yellow fever booster vaccination. The rearrangement links TRBV19 to TRBJ2-3, with D tentatively TRBD1 or TRBD2 (5 bases each). The receptor was isolated from a man aged 18-30 years who received the YFV17D yellow fever vaccine. For the CDR3, the DNA is TGTGCCAGTACCAAAGGGACCGCAGATACGCAGTATTTT. Amino acid sequence: CASTKGTADTQYF.